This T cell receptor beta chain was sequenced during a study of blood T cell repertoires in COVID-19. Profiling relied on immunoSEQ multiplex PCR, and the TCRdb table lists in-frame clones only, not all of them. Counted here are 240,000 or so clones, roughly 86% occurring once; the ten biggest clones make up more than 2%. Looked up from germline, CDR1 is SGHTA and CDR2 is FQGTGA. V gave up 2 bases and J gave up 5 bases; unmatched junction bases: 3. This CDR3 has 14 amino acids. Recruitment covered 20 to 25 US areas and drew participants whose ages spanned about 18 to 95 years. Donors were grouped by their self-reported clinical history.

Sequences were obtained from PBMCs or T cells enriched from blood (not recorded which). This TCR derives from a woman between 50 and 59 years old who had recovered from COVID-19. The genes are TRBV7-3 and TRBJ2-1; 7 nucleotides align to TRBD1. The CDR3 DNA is TGTGCCAGCAGCTTATACAGGGGAAACAATGAGCAGTTCTTC. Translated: CASSLYRGNNEQFF.